Listed below are T cell receptor beta chains from one sample, sequenced in a study of T-cell memory formation after mild COVID-19. From the 5' RACE reads, TCRdb called clonotypes with MiXCR, one entry per CDR3 protein. The table lists about 190,000 distinct CDR3 sequences, about 10% of them singletons. The source material was PBMCs or a T cell subset sorted from them (not recorded which). The receptor set was obtained from a man between 18 and 29 years old who had mild COVID-19 (a few samples of this study predate the infection). Cell type and time point are not known. The CDR3 runs from the conserved cysteine through the conserved F or W. Fields, in order: clone size, J gene, D gene, V gene, CDR3 protein, CDR3 DNA. D genes are given only for firm matches. Clone size appears in some rows only: once, few, many, or a class for an expanded clone.

- TRBJ2-2 - TRBV11-3 CASSSSSSGELFF TGTGCCAGCAGCTCCTCCAGTTCCGGGGAGCTGTTTTTT
- TRBJ2-2 - TRBV7-8 CASSSSGTHTGELFF TGTGCCAGCAGTTCCTCCGGGACACACACCGGGGAGCTGTTTTTT
few TRBJ1-2 - TRBV25-1 CASSDYEGYTF TGTGCCAGCAGTGATTACGAGGGCTACACCTTC
many TRBJ1-3 - TRBV7-9 CASSYTASGNTIYF TGTGCCAGCAGCTATACAGCCTCTGGAAACACCATATATTTT
many TRBJ1-6 - TRBV5-1 CASSLQGSYNSPLHF TGCGCCAGCAGCTTGCAGGGATCTTATAATTCACCCCTCCACTTT
many TRBJ1-6 - TRBV20-1 CSARMSNSPLHF TGCAGTGCTAGAATGAGTAATTCACCCCTCCACTTT
- TRBJ2-5 TRBD1 TRBV5-4 CASTLGTGETQYF TGTGCCAGCACACTGGGGACAGGAGAGACCCAGTACTTC
few TRBJ2-1 TRBD2 TRBV4-2 CASSPNGAGGPDEQFF TGTGCCAGCAGCCCCAACGGGGCGGGGGGGCCGGATGAGCAGTTCTTC
many TRBJ2-3 - TRBV6-2/TRBV6-3 CASSPTLDTQYF TGTGCCAGCAGCCCCACCTTGGATACGCAGTATTTT
- TRBJ1-4 - TRBV4-3 CASSLEDYRAGTNEKLFF TGCGCCAGCAGCCTGGAAGATTACAGGGCGGGAACTAATGAAAAACTGTTTTTT
- TRBJ1-1 - TRBV7-6 CASSTYRGGSTEAFF TGTGCCAGCAGCACATATAGGGGGGGTAGCACTGAAGCTTTCTTT
few TRBJ2-7 TRBD2 TRBV6-5 CASSFSGRSSYEQYF TGTGCCAGCAGTTTTAGCGGGAGGAGCTCCTACGAGCAGTACTTC
- TRBJ1-5 - TRBV7-2 CASSAPNSKGDQPQHF TGTGCCAGCAGCGCGCCTAATTCGAAGGGGGATCAGCCCCAGCATTTT
- TRBJ1-2 - TRBV24-1 CATSDPDRIRGYTF TGTGCCACCAGTGACCCCGACCGAATTCGGGGCTACACCTTC
few TRBJ1-4 - TRBV6-1 CASSPRTDATNEKLFF TGTGCCAGCAGTCCCAGGACAGACGCAACTAATGAAAAACTGTTTTTT
few TRBJ2-1 - TRBV20-1 CSASRNLLSEQFF TGCAGTGCTAGCCGAAACCTCTTAAGTGAGCAGTTCTTC
- TRBJ2-1 - TRBV24-1 CATGGSTDEQFF TGTGCCACCGGGGGCTCCACGGATGAGCAGTTCTTC
few TRBJ1-5 - TRBV6-2/TRBV6-3 CASSFDQGNQPQHF TGTGCCAGCAGTTTTGACCAGGGCAATCAGCCCCAGCATTTT
many TRBJ2-3 - TRBV7-2 CASSMKGRGSTDTQYF TGTGCCAGCAGTATGAAGGGTAGGGGGAGCACAGATACGCAGTATTTT
medium-sized TRBJ2-1 TRBD2 TRBV7-2 CASSLSSGGLYEQFF TGTGCCAGCAGCTTAAGTAGCGGGGGGCTGTATGAGCAGTTCTTC
few TRBJ2-5 - TRBV20-1 CSARVGGETQYF TGCAGTGCTAGAGTGGGCGGAGAGACCCAGTACTTC
- TRBJ1-5 - TRBV11-1 CASSSPRGGDPAYSNQPQHF TGTGCCAGCAGCTCCCCTCGAGGGGGGGACCCGGCGTATAGCAATCAGCCCCAGCATTTT
few TRBJ2-3 - TRBV7-2 CASSFGVAADTQYF TGTGCCAGCAGCTTTGGGGTGGCGGCAGATACGCAGTATTTT
- TRBJ2-2 TRBD2 TRBV9 CASSDGLAGALSGELFF TGTGCCAGCAGCGACGGACTAGCGGGGGCCCTTTCGGGGGAGCTGTTTTTT
- TRBJ2-2 - TRBV6-2/TRBV6-3 CASSYDRWRTGELFF TGTGCCAGCAGTTACGACAGGTGGAGGACCGGGGAGCTGTTTTTT
- TRBJ1-5 - TRBV5-1 CASSSGSPGNQPQHF TGCGCCAGCAGCTCGGGGTCCCCGGGGAATCAGCCCCAGCATTTT
few TRBJ2-1 - TRBV7-9 CASSLSGAPTHEQFF TGTGCCAGCAGCTTATCCGGGGCCCCCACCCATGAGCAGTTCTTC
- TRBJ2-1 TRBD2 TRBV2 CASSGLVAGGDNEQFF TGTGCCAGCAGTGGCTTAGTAGCGGGGGGGGACAATGAGCAGTTCTTC
few TRBJ2-5 - TRBV7-2 CASSLIPGLETQYF TGTGCCAGCAGCTTAATACCGGGGTTGGAGACCCAGTACTTC
many TRBJ2-7 - TRBV5-1 CASSSPDSYEQYF TGCGCCAGCAGTTCCCCGGACTCCTACGAGCAGTACTTC
many TRBJ2-5 TRBD1 TRBV4-2 CASSPIPGQGQETQYF TGTGCCAGCAGCCCGATTCCGGGACAGGGTCAGGAGACCCAGTACTTC
- TRBJ1-2 - TRBV27 CASSLNRDSYGYTF TGTGCCAGCAGTTTAAATCGGGATAGCTATGGCTACACCTTC
many TRBJ2-2 TRBD2 TRBV20-1 CSASLSSGSGELFF TGCAGTGCTTCTCTATCTAGCGGTTCCGGGGAGCTGTTTTTT
- TRBJ2-5 - TRBV4-2 CASSQEARPEQQTQYF TGTGCCAGCAGCCAAGAGGCTCGACCCGAACAACAGACCCAGTACTTC
- TRBJ2-3 - TRBV7-3 CASSSNHGGDTQYF TGTGCCAGCAGCTCGAATCATGGAGGAGATACGCAGTATTTT
- TRBJ1-1 - TRBV12-3/TRBV12-4 CASTRVPLNTEAFF TGTGCCAGCACCAGGGTACCCTTGAACACTGAAGCTTTCTTT